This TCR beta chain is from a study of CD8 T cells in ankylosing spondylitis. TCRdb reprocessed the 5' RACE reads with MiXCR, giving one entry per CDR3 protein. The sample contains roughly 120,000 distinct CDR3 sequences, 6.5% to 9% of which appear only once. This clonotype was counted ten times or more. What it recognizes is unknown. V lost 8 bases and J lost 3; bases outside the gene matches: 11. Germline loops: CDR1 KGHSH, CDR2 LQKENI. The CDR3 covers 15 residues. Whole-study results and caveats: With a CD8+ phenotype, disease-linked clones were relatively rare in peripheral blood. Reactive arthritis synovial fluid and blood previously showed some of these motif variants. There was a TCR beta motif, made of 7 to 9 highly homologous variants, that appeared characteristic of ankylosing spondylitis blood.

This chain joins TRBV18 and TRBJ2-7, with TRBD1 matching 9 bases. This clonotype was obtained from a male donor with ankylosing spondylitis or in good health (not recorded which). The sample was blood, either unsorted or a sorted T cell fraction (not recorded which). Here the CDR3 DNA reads TGTGCCAGCCGGACTGGACAGGGGCCCATCTACGAGCAGTACTTC. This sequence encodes CASRTGQGPIYEQYF.